The entry below describes one T cell receptor beta chain. This sample was included in a study of blood T cell repertoires in COVID-19. Study as a whole: COVID-19 samples, acute and convalescent, were from the United States, Italy and Spain. PBMCs, B-cell-depleted T cells, or T cells provided the cDNA or gDNA that made up the material.

How the authors handled the data: Nucleated cell number was recorded as an estimate derived from reference gene primer amplification. Repertoires were generated with immunoSEQ multiplex PCR, while TCRdb's copy carries only in-frame clones and drops some. That table supplies the V and J calls and clone size; D and trimming were determined from the DNA. The data hold roughly 260,000 clones, with around 87% observed a single time. The V gene end was trimmed by 6 bases and the J gene end by 0 bases; junction bases not matched to a gene: 7. CDR1 MNHEY and CDR2 SVGEGT come from the germline V gene. The CDR3 extends over 16 amino acids.

What was sequenced was PBMCs or T cells enriched from blood (not recorded which). The chain joins TRBV6-2 or TRBV6-3 to TRBJ1-1; 10 nucleotides match TRBD1. This clonotype was obtained from a woman aged 25-40 years with acute COVID-19. The CDR3, as DNA: TGTGCCAGCAGCAAGCGACAGGGGGCCGTGAACACTGAAGCTTTCTTT. Its protein product is CASSKRQGAVNTEAFF.